The present TCR beta chain was sequenced within a study of cytomegalovirus exposure and HLA in healthy donors. The PCR made use of 60 Vbeta and 13 Jbeta primers. TCRdb's copy holds only in-frame clones and misses some; the assay was immunoSEQ multiplex PCR. The repertoire consists of about 180,000 clones, with over 65% occurring once and the leading ten covering 3.5% to 4.5%. As regards this clone: Its antigen is not known.

Every donor was a healthy person donating bone marrow. Though probably carrying unrecorded immune exposures, donors were nominally healthy at sampling. This CDR3 is built from 14 residues. The V end was cut by 1 base, the J end by 6 bases, with 9 bases between. Per the germline V gene, CDR1 is SGHNT and CDR2 is YENEEA. Study observations and caveats: The listing of 150 or so TCR beta chains classed them as cytomegalovirus-associated. It was reported in a later analysis that an Asian-associated ancestry cluster showed fewer N-insertions than the approximately 700-donor mean.

The chain is built from TRBV11-3 and TRBJ2-2; D not resolved. Specimen: PBMCs. This sequence was found in a woman aged 55-70 years in good health and CMV-seropositive. CDR3 in DNA: TGTGCCAGCAGCTTAGGCCGGGTCCCCGGGGAGCTGTTTTTT. Protein product: CASSLGRVPGELFF. The full variable domain, completed using reference TRBV11-3 and TRBJ2-2, is EAGVVQSPRYKIIEKKQPVAFWCNPISGHNTLYWYLQNLGQGPELLIRYENEEAVDDSQLPKDRFSAERLKGVDSTLKIQPAELGDSAVYLCASSLGRVPGELFFGEGSRLTVL.